Sequencing of this T cell receptor beta chain was carried out in a study of T cell repertoires in cytomegalovirus infection. CDR3 length: 17 residues. The trim removed 1 base at V and 7 bases at J, leaving 10 bases unmatched. Germline-derived CDR1 and CDR2 are KGHSH and LQKENI. Whole-study results and caveats: HLA-C-restricted CMV-specific TCR beta clonotypes prevailed in the ex vivo response. Identification of carriers of CMV plus the relevant HLA was achieved through cumulative public TCR beta family frequency.

There are many counts of this clonotype. What it binds is unknown. TCRdb called the reads again in MiXCR, with one record for every CDR3 protein. This table has 310,000 or so distinct CDR3 sequences, roughly a tenth appearing once. The sequence came from a human donor in good health (CMV status not recorded). Some clones in this sample may be carry-over from other donors' samples. The chain joins TRBV18 to TRBJ1-5, with 10 bases fitting TRBD1. The material sequenced was PBMCs. The CDR3 here is CASSPQGQGMSGQPQHF. CDR3 nucleotide sequence: TGTGCCAGCTCACCACAGGGACAGGGGATGTCGGGACAGCCCCAGCATTTT.